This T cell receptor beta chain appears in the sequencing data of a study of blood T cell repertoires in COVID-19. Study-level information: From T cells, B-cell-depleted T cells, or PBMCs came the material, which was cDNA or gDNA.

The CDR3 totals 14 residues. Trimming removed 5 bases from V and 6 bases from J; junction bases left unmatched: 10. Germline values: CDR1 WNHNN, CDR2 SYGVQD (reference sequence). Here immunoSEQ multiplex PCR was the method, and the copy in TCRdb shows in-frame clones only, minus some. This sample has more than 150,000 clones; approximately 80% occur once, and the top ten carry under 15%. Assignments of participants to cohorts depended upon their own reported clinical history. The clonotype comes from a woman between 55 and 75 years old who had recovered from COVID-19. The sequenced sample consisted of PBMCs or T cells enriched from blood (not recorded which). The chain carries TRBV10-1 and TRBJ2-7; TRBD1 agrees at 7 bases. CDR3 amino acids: CASSFSGQVGEQYF. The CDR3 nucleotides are TGCGCCAGCAGTTTTTCCGGACAGGTGGGCGAGCAGTACTTC.